The rows below give T cell receptor beta chains drawn from one sample of a study of T cell responses to AZD1222 COVID-19 vaccine. Method: immunoSEQ multiplex PCR; TCRdb's copy keeps in-frame clones and lacks some. Of 170,000 or so clones listed, roughly 91% are singletons. Sequencing used peripheral blood, obtained 28 days after the second dose of the MenACWY control vaccine. The receptors come from an adult who received the MenACWY meningococcal vaccine as a control. The CDR3 runs from the conserved cysteine through the conserved F or W. The order of the fields is J gene, clone size, V gene, D gene, CDR3 DNA, CDR3 protein. D genes are given only for firm matches. The size field is filled for only some rows; it gives once, few, many or a size class.

J gene: TRBJ2-5
clone size: -
V gene: TRBV3-1/TRBV3-2
D gene: -
CDR3 DNA: TGTGCCAGCAGCCAAGCCTTCCAAGAGACCCAGTACTTC
CDR3 protein: CASSQAFQETQYF

J gene: TRBJ2-7
clone size: -
V gene: TRBV5-1
D gene: TRBD1
CDR3 DNA: TGCGCCAGCAGCTCAGAGACAGGGATCGCAACCTACGAGCAGTACTTC
CDR3 protein: CASSSETGIATYEQYF

J gene: TRBJ1-6
clone size: -
V gene: TRBV11-2
D gene: -
CDR3 DNA: TGTGCCAGCAGCCTCTCGTGGGGTGAAAATTCACCCCTCCACTTT
CDR3 protein: CASSLSWGENSPLHF

J gene: TRBJ1-2
clone size: -
V gene: TRBV7-9
D gene: -
CDR3 DNA: TGTGCCAGCAGCTCGGCTACTCTTAACTATGGCTACACCTTC
CDR3 protein: CASSSATLNYGYTF

J gene: TRBJ1-5
clone size: -
V gene: TRBV6-5
D gene: -
CDR3 DNA: TGTGCCAGCCTGACAGGCACTCAGCCCCAGCATTTT
CDR3 protein: CASLTGTQPQHF

J gene: TRBJ2-3
clone size: once
V gene: TRBV5-1
D gene: TRBD2
CDR3 DNA: TGCGCCAGCAGCCTAGGGCTCAGCGGGGGCGGCACAGATACGCAGTATTTT
CDR3 protein: CASSLGLSGGGTDTQYF

J gene: TRBJ1-3
clone size: -
V gene: TRBV6-5
D gene: -
CDR3 DNA: TGTGCCAGCAAACCACAGGGTAGGAACACCATATATTTT
CDR3 protein: CASKPQGRNTIYF

J gene: TRBJ2-7
clone size: -
V gene: TRBV28
D gene: -
CDR3 DNA: TGTGCCAGCAGCGGACGGTGGAACGAGCAGTACTTC
CDR3 protein: CASSGRWNEQYF

J gene: TRBJ1-1
clone size: -
V gene: TRBV2
D gene: TRBD1
CDR3 DNA: TGTGCCAGCAGATGGACAGGAGCTAACACTGAAGCTTTCTTT
CDR3 protein: CASRWTGANTEAFF

J gene: TRBJ2-1
clone size: once
V gene: TRBV19
D gene: TRBD2
CDR3 DNA: TGTGCCAGTAGTGCCATACGGGGGGGCTATTACAATGAGCAGTTCTTC
CDR3 protein: CASSAIRGGYYNEQFF

J gene: TRBJ2-7
clone size: -
V gene: TRBV18
D gene: TRBD1
CDR3 DNA: TGTGCCAGCTCTCCCCGGGACAGGGGGACCTACGAGCAGTACTTC
CDR3 protein: CASSPRDRGTYEQYF

J gene: TRBJ1-2
clone size: -
V gene: TRBV6-5
D gene: TRBD1
CDR3 DNA: TGTGCCAGCAGTTCCGACAGGGGGTTCTATGGCTACACCTTC
CDR3 protein: CASSSDRGFYGYTF

J gene: TRBJ1-4
clone size: few
V gene: TRBV10-3
D gene: -
CDR3 DNA: TGTGCCATCAGTGACAGGACTGGTGAAAAACTGTTTTTT
CDR3 protein: CAISDRTGEKLFF

J gene: TRBJ1-4
clone size: -
V gene: TRBV15
D gene: TRBD1
CDR3 DNA: TGTGCCACCAGCACAGGAGGGGGCAATGAAAAACTGTTTTTT
CDR3 protein: CATSTGGGNEKLFF

J gene: TRBJ2-1
clone size: -
V gene: TRBV7-8
D gene: TRBD2
CDR3 DNA: TGTGCCAGCAGCCTAGCGGGGCCCTCCTACAATGAGCAGTTCTTC
CDR3 protein: CASSLAGPSYNEQFF

J gene: TRBJ2-7
clone size: -
V gene: TRBV30
D gene: -
CDR3 DNA: TGTGCCTGGAGTGTTAAAGGGCTGGGGCAGTACTTC
CDR3 protein: CAWSVKGLGQYF

J gene: TRBJ1-2
clone size: -
V gene: TRBV5-1
D gene: TRBD1
CDR3 DNA: TGCGCCAGCAGCACGGGACAGGGGAGGCTCTATGGCTACACCTTC
CDR3 protein: CASSTGQGRLYGYTF

J gene: TRBJ1-3
clone size: -
V gene: TRBV7-2
D gene: TRBD1
CDR3 DNA: TGTGCCAGCAGCTTAGCCCGACAGGGTGTAAACACCATATATTTT
CDR3 protein: CASSLARQGVNTIYF

J gene: TRBJ1-5
clone size: -
V gene: TRBV28
D gene: -
CDR3 DNA: TGTGCCAGCAGGGGGTTACAGGGCGCGGATCAGCCCCAGCATTTT
CDR3 protein: CASRGLQGADQPQHF

J gene: TRBJ2-3
clone size: -
V gene: TRBV6-2/TRBV6-3
D gene: TRBD2
CDR3 DNA: TGTGCCAGCAGTTACTCTGGGCGGGGGGGCGGTACGCAGTATTTT
CDR3 protein: CASSYSGRGGGTQYF

J gene: TRBJ2-1
clone size: -
V gene: TRBV18
D gene: TRBD2
CDR3 DNA: TGTGCCAGCTCACCACCAGGAATAGCGGGGGGGATTAACAATGAGCAGTTCTTC
CDR3 protein: CASSPPGIAGGINNEQFF

J gene: TRBJ1-2
clone size: once
V gene: TRBV6-5
D gene: TRBD1
CDR3 DNA: TGTGCCAGCAGAAAGACAGGGGGTAACTATGGCTACACCTTC
CDR3 protein: CASRKTGGNYGYTF

J gene: TRBJ1-1
clone size: -
V gene: TRBV6-5
D gene: -
CDR3 DNA: TGTGCCAGCAGTCGGAGTAGGAACACTGAAGCTTTCTTT
CDR3 protein: CASSRSRNTEAFF

J gene: TRBJ2-3
clone size: -
V gene: TRBV12-5
D gene: -
CDR3 DNA: TGTGCTAGTGGTTTGCAGGCTAGCACAGATACGCAGTATTTT
CDR3 protein: CASGLQASTDTQYF

J gene: TRBJ1-2
clone size: once
V gene: TRBV3-1/TRBV3-2
D gene: -
CDR3 DNA: TGTGCCAGCAGCCAACGGTCTGGGGTTGGAGGCTACACCTTC
CDR3 protein: CASSQRSGVGGYTF

J gene: TRBJ1-1
clone size: -
V gene: TRBV3-1/TRBV3-2
D gene: -
CDR3 DNA: TGTGCCAGCAGCCCCCAGGTCAGGGTCACTGAAGCTTTCTTT
CDR3 protein: CASSPQVRVTEAFF

J gene: TRBJ1-2
clone size: -
V gene: TRBV19
D gene: TRBD1
CDR3 DNA: TGTGCCAGTAGTACCCCGACAGGGAACAACTATGGCTACACCTTC
CDR3 protein: CASSTPTGNNYGYTF

J gene: TRBJ2-7
clone size: -
V gene: TRBV7-8
D gene: TRBD2
CDR3 DNA: TGTGCCAGCAGCTTACTACTAGCGGGGGGGCCGTACGAGCAGTACTTC
CDR3 protein: CASSLLLAGGPYEQYF

J gene: TRBJ1-1
clone size: -
V gene: TRBV5-4
D gene: -
CDR3 DNA: TGTGCCAGCAGCTTGGTGGGCAGAAACACTGAAGCTTTCTTT
CDR3 protein: CASSLVGRNTEAFF

J gene: TRBJ2-7
clone size: -
V gene: TRBV14
D gene: TRBD2
CDR3 DNA: TGTGCCAGCAGCCACTCGGCGGGGGGCGAAGGACCCTACGAGCAGTACTTC
CDR3 protein: CASSHSAGGEGPYEQYF

J gene: TRBJ1-1
clone size: -
V gene: TRBV7-8
D gene: -
CDR3 DNA: TGTGCCAGCAGCCAAGGCCGGAACACTGAAGCTTTCTTT
CDR3 protein: CASSQGRNTEAFF

J gene: TRBJ1-1
clone size: once
V gene: TRBV2
D gene: -
CDR3 DNA: TGTGCCAGCAATACAGGGATGAACACTGAAGCTTTCTTT
CDR3 protein: CASNTGMNTEAFF

J gene: TRBJ1-2
clone size: -
V gene: TRBV2
D gene: -
CDR3 DNA: TGTGCCAGCAGGGGGGCAAGGGTTAACTATGGCTACACCTTC
CDR3 protein: CASRGARVNYGYTF

J gene: TRBJ1-2
clone size: few
V gene: TRBV2
D gene: -
CDR3 DNA: TGTGCCAGTACGACAGGAAACTATGGCTACACCTTC
CDR3 protein: CASTTGNYGYTF

J gene: TRBJ1-1
clone size: -
V gene: TRBV28
D gene: -
CDR3 DNA: TGTGCCAGCAGTCCCCCGGGGGTTGGAGCTTTCTTT
CDR3 protein: CASSPPGVGAFF

J gene: TRBJ1-1
clone size: -
V gene: TRBV7-2
D gene: -
CDR3 DNA: TGTGCCAGCAGCTTACTAGGATTGGAAGCTTTCTTT
CDR3 protein: CASSLLGLEAFF

J gene: TRBJ1-2
clone size: -
V gene: TRBV5-1
D gene: -
CDR3 DNA: TGCGCCAGCAGCTTGGTAGCGGACAGCCTCTATGGCTACACCTTC
CDR3 protein: CASSLVADSLYGYTF

J gene: TRBJ1-4
clone size: -
V gene: TRBV28
D gene: -
CDR3 DNA: TGTGCCAGCAGTTTCGTTGGGGGCCGGGAAAAACTGTTTTTT
CDR3 protein: CASSFVGGREKLFF

J gene: TRBJ2-1
clone size: -
V gene: TRBV11-3
D gene: TRBD1
CDR3 DNA: TGTGCCAGCAGCTCCGGGACAGGGGACAATGAGCAGTTCTTC
CDR3 protein: CASSSGTGDNEQFF

J gene: TRBJ1-5
clone size: -
V gene: TRBV4-1
D gene: -
CDR3 DNA: TGCGCCAGCAGCCAAGGGGGCCAGCCCCAGCATTTT
CDR3 protein: CASSQGGQPQHF

J gene: TRBJ1-4
clone size: -
V gene: TRBV7-2
D gene: -
CDR3 DNA: TGTGCCAGCAGCTTAGGGGGGGTAACTAATGAAAAACTGTTTTTT
CDR3 protein: CASSLGGVTNEKLFF

J gene: TRBJ1-2
clone size: -
V gene: TRBV5-4
D gene: TRBD1
CDR3 DNA: TGTGCCACCGACCGCCCAGGACAGGGGGAAGGCTACACCTTC
CDR3 protein: CATDRPGQGEGYTF

J gene: TRBJ1-4
clone size: -
V gene: TRBV5-1
D gene: TRBD1
CDR3 DNA: TGCGCCAGCAGCTCGGGGACAGAAAGGAGTGAAAAACTGTTTTTT
CDR3 protein: CASSSGTERSEKLFF

J gene: TRBJ1-1
clone size: -
V gene: TRBV11-2
D gene: -
CDR3 DNA: TGTGCCTTAGACCCAGGACTGAACACTGAAGCTTTCTTT
CDR3 protein: CALDPGLNTEAFF

J gene: TRBJ2-2
clone size: -
V gene: TRBV5-1
D gene: -
CDR3 DNA: TGCGCCAGCAGCTTACAACAGGGAAACACCGGGGAGCTGTTTTTT
CDR3 protein: CASSLQQGNTGELFF

J gene: TRBJ1-1
clone size: -
V gene: TRBV4-3
D gene: -
CDR3 DNA: TGCGCCAGCAGCCTCTCCCGCGGTCTTGAAGCTTTCTTT
CDR3 protein: CASSLSRGLEAFF

J gene: TRBJ1-2
clone size: -
V gene: TRBV18
D gene: -
CDR3 DNA: TGTGCCAGCTCACCAGCCAGGACAGTCTATGGCTACACCTTC
CDR3 protein: CASSPARTVYGYTF

J gene: TRBJ2-4
clone size: -
V gene: TRBV6-6
D gene: -
CDR3 DNA: TGTGCCAGCAGTCCACCAGGGGAGCTAGCCAAAAACATTCAGTACTTC
CDR3 protein: CASSPPGELAKNIQYF